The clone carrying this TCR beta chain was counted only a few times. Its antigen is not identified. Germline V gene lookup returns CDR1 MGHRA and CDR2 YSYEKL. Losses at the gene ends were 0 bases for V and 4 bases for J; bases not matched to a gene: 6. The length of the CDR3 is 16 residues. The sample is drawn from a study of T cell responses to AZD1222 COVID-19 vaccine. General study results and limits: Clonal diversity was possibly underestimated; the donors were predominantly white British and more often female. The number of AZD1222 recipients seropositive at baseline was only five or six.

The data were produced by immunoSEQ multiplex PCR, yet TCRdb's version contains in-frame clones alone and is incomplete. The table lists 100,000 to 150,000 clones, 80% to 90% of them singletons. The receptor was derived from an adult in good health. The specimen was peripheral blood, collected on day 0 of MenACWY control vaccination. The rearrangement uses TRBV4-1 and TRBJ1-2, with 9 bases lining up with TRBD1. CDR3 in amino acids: CASSQDQRTGVYGYTF. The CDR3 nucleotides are TGCGCCAGCAGCCAAGATCAGAGGACAGGGGTCTATGGCTACACCTTC.